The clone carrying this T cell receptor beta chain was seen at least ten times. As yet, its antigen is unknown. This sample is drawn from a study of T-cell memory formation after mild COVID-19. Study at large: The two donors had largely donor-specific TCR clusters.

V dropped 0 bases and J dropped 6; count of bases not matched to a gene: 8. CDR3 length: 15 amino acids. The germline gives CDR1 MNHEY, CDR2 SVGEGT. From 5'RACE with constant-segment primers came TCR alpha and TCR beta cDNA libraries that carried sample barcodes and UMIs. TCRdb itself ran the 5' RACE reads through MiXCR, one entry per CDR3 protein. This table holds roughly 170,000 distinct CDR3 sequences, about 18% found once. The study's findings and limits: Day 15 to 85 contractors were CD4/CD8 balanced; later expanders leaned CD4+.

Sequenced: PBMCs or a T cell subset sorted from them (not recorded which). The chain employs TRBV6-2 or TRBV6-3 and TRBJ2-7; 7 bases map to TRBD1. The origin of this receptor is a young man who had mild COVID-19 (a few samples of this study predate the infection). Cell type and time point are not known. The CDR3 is CASSYSPKGGIEQYV. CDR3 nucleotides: TGTGCCAGCAGTTACTCCCCTAAAGGGGGCATCGAGCAGTACGTC.